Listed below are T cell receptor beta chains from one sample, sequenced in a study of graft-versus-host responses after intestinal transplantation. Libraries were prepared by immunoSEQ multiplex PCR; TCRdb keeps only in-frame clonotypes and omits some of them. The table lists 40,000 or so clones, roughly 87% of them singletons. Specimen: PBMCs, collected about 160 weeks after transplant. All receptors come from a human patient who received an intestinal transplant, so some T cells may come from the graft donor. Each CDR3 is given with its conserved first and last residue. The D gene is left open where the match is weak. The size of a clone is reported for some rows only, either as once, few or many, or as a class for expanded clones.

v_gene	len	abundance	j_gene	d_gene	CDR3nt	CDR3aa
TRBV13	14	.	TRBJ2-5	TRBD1	TGTGCCAGCAGCGCCACAGGGGCCCAAGAGACCCAGTACTTC	CASSATGAQETQYF
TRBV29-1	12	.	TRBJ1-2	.	TGCAGCGTCGACGCAGGGGCGCTTGGCTACACCTTC	CSVDAGALGYTF
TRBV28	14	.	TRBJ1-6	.	TGTGCCAGCACCCCGTCGGGGGGTGGTTCACCCCTCCACTTT	CASTPSGGGSPLHF
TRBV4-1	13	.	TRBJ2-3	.	TGCGCCAGCAGCCAAGGCCCTTGGGATACGCAGTATTTT	CASSQGPWDTQYF
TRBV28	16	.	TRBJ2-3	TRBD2	TGTGCCAGCAGTCGGACTAGCTCAGTCCAAACAGATACGCAGTATTTT	CASSRTSSVQTDTQYF
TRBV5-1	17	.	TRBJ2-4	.	TGCGCCAGCAGTTACGATTCAAGACGACTAGCCAAAAACATTCAGTACTTC	CASSYDSRRLAKNIQYF
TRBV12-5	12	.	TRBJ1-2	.	TGTGCTAGTGGTTCCAGGGTTTATGGCTACACCTTC	CASGSRVYGYTF
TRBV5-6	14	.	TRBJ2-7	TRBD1	TGTGCCAGCAGCCTGCCGGGACAGGGGGACGAGCAGTACTTC	CASSLPGQGDEQYF
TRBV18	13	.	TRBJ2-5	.	TGTGCCAGCTCACCGGGGAGAAAGGAGACCCAGTACTTC	CASSPGRKETQYF
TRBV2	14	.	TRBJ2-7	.	TGTGCCAGCAGGCAGCGCCAGGGGTTCTACGAGCAGTACTTC	CASRQRQGFYEQYF
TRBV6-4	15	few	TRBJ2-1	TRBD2	TGTGCCAGCAGTGAAACTAGCGGGGGTTACAATGAGCAGTTCTTC	CASSETSGGYNEQFF
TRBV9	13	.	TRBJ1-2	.	TGTGCCAGCAGCCCACAGCAAGGCTATGGCTACACCTTC	CASSPQQGYGYTF
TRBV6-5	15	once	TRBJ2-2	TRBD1	TGTGCCAGCAGTCTGCAAGGGGGCAGCACCGGGGAGCTGTTTTTT	CASSLQGGSTGELFF
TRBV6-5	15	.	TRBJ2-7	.	TGTGCCAGCAGTTACGGCCAGGACCAAGTCTACGAGCAGTACTTC	CASSYGQDQVYEQYF
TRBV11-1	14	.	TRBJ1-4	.	TGTGCCAGCAGCTGGGGCACAGCCCCCGAAAAACTGTTTTTT	CASSWGTAPEKLFF
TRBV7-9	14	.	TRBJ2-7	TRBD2	TGTGCCAGCAGCTTAAGTCTAGCGGACTACGAGCAGTACTTC	CASSLSLADYEQYF
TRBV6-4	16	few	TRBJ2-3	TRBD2	TGTGCCAGCAGTGAAGGGACTAGCGGGGCGGTAGATACGCAGTATTTT	CASSEGTSGAVDTQYF
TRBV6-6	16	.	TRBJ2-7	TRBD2	TGTGCCAGCAGCCGCGGACTAGCGCCCAGCTCCTACGAGCAGTACTTC	CASSRGLAPSSYEQYF
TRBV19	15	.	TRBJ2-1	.	TGTGCCAGTAGTATTCTGGCGGGATGGGCCGGTGAGCAGTTCTTC	CASSILAGWAGEQFF
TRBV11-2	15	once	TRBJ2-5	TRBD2	TGTGCCAGCAGCTCAGTAGGCGGGGGGGCAGAGACCCAGTACTTC	CASSSVGGGAETQYF
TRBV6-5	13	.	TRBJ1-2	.	TGTGCCAGCAGATCCTTGGGAAACTATGGCTACACCTTC	CASRSLGNYGYTF
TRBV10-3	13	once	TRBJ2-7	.	TGTGCCATCTTAGACCAGGCACGGTACGAGCAGTACTTC	CAILDQARYEQYF
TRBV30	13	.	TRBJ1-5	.	TGTACCTGGAGTCTGTCAGGAAATCAGCCCCAGCATTTT	CTWSLSGNQPQHF
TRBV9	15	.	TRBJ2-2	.	TGTGCCAGCAGCCCCGGGAACCCAGGGGCCGGGGAGCTGTTTTTT	CASSPGNPGAGELFF
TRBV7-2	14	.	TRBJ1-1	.	TGTGCCAGCAGCTTAGGGGGGGGGCGCTCTGAAGCTTTCTTT	CASSLGGGRSEAFF
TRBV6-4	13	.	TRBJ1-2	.	TGTGCCAGCAGTGACTCAGGGGGATATGGCTACACCTTC	CASSDSGGYGYTF
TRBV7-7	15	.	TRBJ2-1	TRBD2	TGTGCTAGCAGCCCGACTAGCGGGAGTGATAATGAGCAGTTCTTC	CASSPTSGSDNEQFF
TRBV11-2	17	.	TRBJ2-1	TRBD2	TGTGCCAGCAGCTTATCCGGACTAGCGGGTCGTTACAATGAGCAGTTCTTC	CASSLSGLAGRYNEQFF
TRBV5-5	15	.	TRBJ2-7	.	TGTGCCAGCAGCAAGACCGGGACGAGGGGCTACGAGCAGTACTTC	CASSKTGTRGYEQYF
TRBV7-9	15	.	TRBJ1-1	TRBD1	TGTGCCAGCAGCTTATACCTGACAGGGGACACTGAGGCTTTCTTT	CASSLYLTGDTEAFF
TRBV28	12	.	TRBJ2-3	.	TGTGCCAGCAGTTTCGCCCTCGCTACGCAGTATTTT	CASSFALATQYF
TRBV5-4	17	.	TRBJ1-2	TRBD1	TGTGCCAGCAGCGATAAAATTAGGACAGGCCTTTTCTATGGCTACACCTTC	CASSDKIRTGLFYGYTF
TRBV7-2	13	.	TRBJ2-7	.	TGTGCCAGCAGCCCCCTCACGATTTACGAGCAGTACTTC	CASSPLTIYEQYF
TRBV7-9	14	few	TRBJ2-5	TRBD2	TGTGCCAGCAGCTTCGGGACTAGAAAAGAGACCCAGTACTTC	CASSFGTRKETQYF
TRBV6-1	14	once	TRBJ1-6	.	TGTGCCAGCAAAGGGGACGCTGATAATTCACCCCTCCACTTT	CASKGDADNSPLHF
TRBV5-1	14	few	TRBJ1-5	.	TGCGCCAGCAGCTTTGACGGTAGCAATCAGCCCCAGCATTTT	CASSFDGSNQPQHF
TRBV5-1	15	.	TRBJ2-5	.	TGCGCCAGCAGCCCTTCGGGCACAACGCAGGAGACCCAGTACTTC	CASSPSGTTQETQYF
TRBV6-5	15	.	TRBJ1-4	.	TGTGCCAGCAGTCAACAGGGTTTAACTAATGAAAAACTGTTTTTT	CASSQQGLTNEKLFF
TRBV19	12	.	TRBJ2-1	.	TGTGCCAGTAGTTATCTAGAATCAGAACGGTTCTTC	CASSYLESERFF
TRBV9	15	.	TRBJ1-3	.	TGTGCCAGCAGCCTCGGGGGATTCTCTGGAAACACCATATATTTT	CASSLGGFSGNTIYF
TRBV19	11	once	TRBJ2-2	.	TGTGCCAGCACGGATACCGGGGAGCTGTTTTTT	CASTDTGELFF
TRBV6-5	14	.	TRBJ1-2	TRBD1	TGTGCCAGCAGTTACTCGACAGGGGGCATTGGCTACACCTTC	CASSYSTGGIGYTF
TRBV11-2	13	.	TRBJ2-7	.	TGTGCCAGCAGCTTATTATATGGAAACGAGCAGTACTTC	CASSLLYGNEQYF
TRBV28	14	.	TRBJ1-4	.	TGTGCCAGCAGTTCCCAGGGCTTACGTGAAAAACTGTTTTTT	CASSSQGLREKLFF
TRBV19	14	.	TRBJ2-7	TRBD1	TGTGCCAGTAGTCCCCGACAGGGTAGGAACGAGCAGTACTTC	CASSPRQGRNEQYF
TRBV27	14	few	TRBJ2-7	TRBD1	TGTGCCAGCAGACCCGGGACAGGGGCAGACGAGCAGTACTTC	CASRPGTGADEQYF
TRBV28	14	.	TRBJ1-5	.	TGTGCCAGCACGCGGGAGGTTAGCAATCAGCCCCAGCATTTT	CASTREVSNQPQHF
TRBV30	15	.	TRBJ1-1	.	TGTGCCTGGAGTGTACCGGACCGAACGAACACTGAAGCTTTCTTT	CAWSVPDRTNTEAFF
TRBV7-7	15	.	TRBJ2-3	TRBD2	TGTGCTAGCAGTCTCGGAAGCGGGGAAGCAGATACGCAGTATTTT	CASSLGSGEADTQYF
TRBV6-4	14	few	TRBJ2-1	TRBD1	TGTGCCAGCAGTACAGGGGCCACGGGTAATGAGCAGTTCTTC	CASSTGATGNEQFF
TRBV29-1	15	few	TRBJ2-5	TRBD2	TGCAGCGTTGGACGAGCGGGGGCCCAAGGGGAGACCCAGTACTTC	CSVGRAGAQGETQYF
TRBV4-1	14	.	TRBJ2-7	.	TGCGCCAGCAGCCAAGTCGAGGGGGCCTACGAGCAGTACTTC	CASSQVEGAYEQYF
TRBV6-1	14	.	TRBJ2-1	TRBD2	TGTGCCAGCAGTGAGCTAGCGGGGACGAATGAGCAGTTCTTC	CASSELAGTNEQFF
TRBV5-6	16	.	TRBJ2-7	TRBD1	TGTGCCAGCAGCCCTCCCACAGGGGGCCAAATATACGAGCAGTACTTC	CASSPPTGGQIYEQYF
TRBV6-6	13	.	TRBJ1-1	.	TGTGCCAGCAGTTACTCGAACGGCCGTGAAGCTTTCTTT	CASSYSNGREAFF
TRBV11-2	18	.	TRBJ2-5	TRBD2	TGTGCCAGCAGCCCAGATCTAGCGGGCTATCCCGGGCAAGAGACCCAGTACTTC	CASSPDLAGYPGQETQYF
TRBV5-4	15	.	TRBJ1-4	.	TGTGCCAGCAGTCGGTACTGGGGGGCGGATGAAAAACTGTTTTTT	CASSRYWGADEKLFF